Below are 31 T cell receptor beta chains sequenced from a single sample in a study of blood T cell repertoires in COVID-19. Sequenced by immunoSEQ multiplex PCR; TCRdb stores in-frame clones only, minus some. The table has some 190,000 clones, 86% seen once. The sequencing input was PBMCs or T cells enriched from blood (not recorded which). The origin of the receptors is a man aged 35-49 years with acute COVID-19.

The CDR3 DNA sequence: TGTGCCAGCAGCCAATTAGCGGGAGGGAACACCGGGGAGCTGTTTTTT. This codes for CASSQLAGGNTGELFF. The chain has TRBV4-2 and TRBJ2-2; 10 bases map to TRBD2. Looked up from germline, CDR1 is LGHNA and CDR2 is YNFKEQ. The CDR3 runs to 16 residues. J was trimmed by 1 base and V by 2 bases; bases with no gene match: 1.

V usage is TRBV3-1 (or the pseudogene TRBV3-2) and J usage is TRBJ2-6, with 10 bases identical to TRBD1. V shed 0 bases and J 1 base; nucleotides not matched to a gene: 12. The V gene's germline CDR1 is LGHDT and CDR2 YNNKEL (reference sequence). The CDR3 covers 21 residues. CDR3 coding DNA: TGTGCCAGCAGCCAAGATCTACGTTTTGGGACAGGGGTATCTGGGGCCAACGTCCTGACTTTC. Translating it yields CASSQDLRFGTGVSGANVLTF.

The chain has TRBV3-1 (or the pseudogene TRBV3-2) and TRBJ2-7; the D gene is possibly TRBD2 (7 bases). Trimming stripped 1 base from V and 2 bases from J, with 18 bases between. CDR3 length equals 17 residues. The germline V gene encodes CDR1 LGHDT and CDR2 YNNKEL (reference sequence). CDR3 protein: CASSQGGGGIGPYEQYF. Here the CDR3 DNA reads TGTGCCAGCAGCCAAGGAGGGGGAGGGATAGGGCCCTACGAGCAGTACTTC.

The J gene is TRBJ1-2, the V gene TRBV28; D remains unclear. The CDR3 consists of 17 residues. Trimming stripped 2 bases from V and 10 bases from J, with 26 bases between. Germline CDR1 and CDR2: MDHEN and SYDVKM. CDR3 sequence: CASSLQGIRTKPDAYTF. Here the CDR3 DNA reads TGTGCCAGCAGTTTACAAGGTATCCGAACTAAACCCGATGCCTACACCTTC.

This sequence joins TRBV5-1 and TRBJ2-7, with TRBD2 matching 10 bases. Germline values: CDR1 SGHRS, CDR2 YFSETQ. This CDR3 spans 15 amino acids. V trimming: 0 bases; J trimming: 4 bases; junction bases outside the gene matches: 4. In DNA, the CDR3 is TGCGCCAGCAGCTTGGGGCTAGCGGGAGTTTACGAGCAGTACTTC. It yields the protein CASSLGLAGVYEQYF. The complete variable domain, with remaining parts taken from reference TRBV5-1 and TRBJ2-7, reads KAGVTQTPRYLIKTRGQQVTLSCSPISGHRSVSWYQQTPGQGLQFLFEYFSETQRNKGNFPGRFSGRQFSNSRSEMNVSTLELGDSALYLCASSLGLAGVYEQYFGPGTRLTVT.

This clone was found a few times. V gene TRBV5-1 combines with J gene TRBJ2-1; a weak D match, TRBD1 (6 bases). Germline V gene data show CDR1 as SGHRS and CDR2 as YFSETQ. This CDR3 is built from 15 residues. Between the trimmed V and J ends, which lost 2 bases and 9 bases, there was a span of 18 bases. This chain's CDR3 is CASSFRGQEGSEQFF. DNA for the CDR3: TGCGCCAGCAGCTTTCGGGGACAAGAAGGGTCTGAGCAGTTCTTC.

This clone was seen a single time. The chain joins TRBV2 to TRBJ1-2, with D uncertain. CDR3 size: 11 residues. V shed 7 bases and J shed 5 bases, with 8 bases lying between them. The germline gives CDR1 SNHLY, CDR2 FYNNEI. The chain's CDR3 is CASNWYYGYTF. The DNA for the CDR3 is TGTGCCAGCAACTGGTATTATGGCTACACCTTC.

The chain recombines TRBV27 with TRBJ2-1, with 7 bases matching TRBD1. Per the germline V gene, CDR1 is MNHEY and CDR2 is SMNVEV (reference sequence). This CDR3 comprises 12 residues. V was clipped by 5 bases and J by 10 bases; unmatched bases: 5. The CDR3 loop is CASSTTGNEQFF. The CDR3 bases are TGTGCCAGCAGTACGACAGGGAACGAGCAGTTCTTC.

This chain links TRBV6-6 with TRBJ2-7; 10 bases align to TRBD1. J was trimmed by 6 bases and V by 5 bases; bases with no gene match: 7. The CDR3 has 14 residues. Germline assignment: CDR1 MNHNY and CDR2 SVGAGI (reference sequence). CDR3 in DNA: TGTGCCAGCAGTACGGACAGGGGGATCTCCGAGCAGTACTTC. Translating it yields CASSTDRGISEQYF.

This clone was counted a few times. The chain couples TRBV11-2 to TRBJ1-2; 7 nucleotides agree with TRBD1. The germline V gene encodes CDR1 SGHAT and CDR2 FQNNGV. The CDR3 has 15 residues. Trimming cost V 0 bases and J 10 bases; bases outside gene matches: 11. DNA for the CDR3: TGTGCCAGCAGCTTAGATAAGAGGGACAGAAGTGACTACACCTTC. Translation: CASSLDKRDRSDYTF.

The chain links TRBV2 to TRBJ1-1; no definite D call. The CDR3 covers 12 residues. The germline V gene has CDR1 SNHLY and CDR2 FYNNEI. V was clipped by 4 bases and J by 3 bases, with 6 bases between them. For the CDR3, the DNA is TGTGCCAGCAGTGTCCTCCACACTGAAGCTTTCTTT. It specifies CASSVLHTEAFF. The full variable domain, completed using reference TRBV2 and TRBJ1-1, is EPEVTQTPSHQVTQMGQEVILRCVPISNHLYFYWYRQILGQKVEFLVSFYNNEISEKSEIFDDQFSVERPDGSNFTLKIRSTKLEDSAMYFCASSVLHTEAFFGQGTRLTVV.

The genes are TRBV5-4 and TRBJ2-1; tentatively, D is TRBD2 (5 bases). In germline, CDR1 is SGHNT, CDR2 YYREEE (reference sequence). The CDR3 loop spans 18 amino acids. Trimming pared 4 bases from V and 5 bases from J, leaving 25 bases between. The CDR3 protein is CASSLGGRRGRRDNEQFF. CDR3 coding DNA: TGTGCCAGCAGCCTGGGTGGGCGTCGAGGGAGAAGGGACAATGAGCAGTTCTTC.

This chain joins TRBV7-9 and TRBJ2-1, with D unclear. This CDR3 is built from 17 residues. CDR1 SEHNR and CDR2 FQNEAQ come from the germline V gene (reference sequence). V was trimmed by 5 bases and J by 1 base, leaving 18 bases between them. The CDR3, as DNA: TGTGCCAGCAGCCCAATCATAGTTAAGAATTCCTACAATGAGCAGTTCTTC. Protein product: CASSPIIVKNSYNEQFF.

J is TRBJ2-3 and V is TRBV5-1; 8 bases match TRBD2. The length of the CDR3 is 16 residues. V lost 0 bases to trimming and J lost 2 bases; unmatched junction nucleotides: 5. CDR1 is SGHRS and CDR2 is YFSETQ in the germline V gene. Here the CDR3 reads CASSLVVAGFTDTQYF. In nucleotides, the CDR3 is TGCGCCAGCAGCTTGGTGGTAGCGGGATTCACAGATACGCAGTATTTT.

CDR3 loop: CASSVADQETQYF. Written as DNA, the CDR3 is TGTGCCAGTAGTGTCGCAGACCAAGAGACCCAGTACTTC. The genes are TRBV19 and TRBJ2-5, with D uncertain. The CDR3 contains 13 residues. V was pared by 5 bases and J by 0 bases, with 7 bases between. Germline CDR1 reads LNHDA; CDR2 reads SQIVND (reference sequence).

The chain uses TRBV5-1 and TRBJ2-5; TRBD2 is a possible D gene (5 bases). The germline V and J ends were trimmed by 4 bases and 5 bases, with 15 bases remaining between them. This CDR3 has 14 residues. Germline assignment: CDR1 SGHRS and CDR2 YFSETQ. The CDR3 DNA reads TGCGCCAGCAGCCCGGGGTCAATGGAGGAGACCCAGTACTTC. Translating gives CASSPGSMEETQYF.

The V gene is TRBV27, the J gene TRBJ2-2, with TRBD2 matching 10 bases. This CDR3 is 18 amino acids long. CDR1 MNHEY and CDR2 SMNVEV come from the germline V gene (reference sequence). V was pared by 3 bases and J by 5 bases, with 12 bases of the junction left unmatched. The CDR3 spells CASSFLPTSGFNTGELFF. The CDR3 nucleotides read TGTGCCAGCAGTTTTCTCCCGACTAGCGGGTTTAATACCGGGGAGCTGTTTTTT.

This clone was observed a few times. J is TRBJ1-1 and V is TRBV28, with D maybe TRBD1 (6 bases). Germline assignment: CDR1 MDHEN and CDR2 SYDVKM. Trimming took 8 bases from V and 11 from J, leaving 18 bases between them. This CDR3 comprises 12 residues. As DNA, the CDR3 is TGTGCCAGCCCTAATGGGGGGGGCACCGCTTTCTTT. Protein product: CASPNGGGTAFF.

The chain has TRBV28 and TRBJ2-6, with 8 bases aligning to TRBD1. Germline assignment: CDR1 MDHEN and CDR2 SYDVKM. J was trimmed by 0 bases and V by 6 bases; bases with no gene match: 7. The CDR3 has 17 amino acids. In DNA, the CDR3 is TGTGCCAGCAGACGGAACAGGGGGATCTCTGGGGCCAACGTCCTGACTTTC. Translating it yields CASRRNRGISGANVLTF.

The chain uses TRBV5-6 and TRBJ1-1; D is unresolved. Trimming took off 1 base at V and 3 bases at J, with 4 bases between the two ends. CDR1 and CDR2 (germline): SGHDT, YYEEEE. CDR3 size: 12 residues. DNA for the CDR3: TGTGCCAGCAGCTTGTCAGACACTGAAGCTTTCTTT. Amino acids: CASSLSDTEAFF.

This sequence joins TRBV10-3 and TRBJ2-3; 9 bases fit TRBD2. V gave up 10 bases and J gave up 3 bases; unmatched junction bases: 14. The V gene's germline CDR1 is ENHRY and CDR2 SYGVKD. The CDR3 consists of 16 residues. The CDR3 reads CATGGVGLAITDTQYF. The CDR3 DNA is TGTGCCACCGGTGGAGTAGGACTAGCGATTACAGATACGCAGTATTTT.

The CDR3 bases are TGTGCCAGCAGTCCCTGGGACAGGTTCCTCTCTGGAAACACCATATATTTT. Translated, it gives CASSPWDRFLSGNTIYF. The V and J genes are TRBV27 and TRBJ1-3; 8 bases line up with TRBD1. Germline assignment: CDR1 MNHEY and CDR2 SMNVEV (reference sequence). V lost 5 bases to trimming and J lost 0 bases; unmatched junction nucleotides: 9. The CDR3 contains 17 residues.

The chain uses TRBV5-1 and TRBJ2-7; 8 nucleotides agree with TRBD1. The CDR3 has 15 amino acids. Germline CDR1 reads SGHRS; CDR2 reads YFSETQ. Trimming cost V 4 bases and J 2 bases; bases outside gene matches: 8. DNA of the CDR3: TGCGCCAGCAGCAAACAGGGGGGCCCTACCTACGAGCAGTACTTC. The encoded protein is CASSKQGGPTYEQYF.

The chain has TRBV4-1 and TRBJ2-7, with 14 nucleotides matching TRBD2. Germline V gives CDR1 MGHRA, CDR2 YSYEKL. This CDR3 is built from 16 residues. After removal of 0 bases from V and 9 bases from J, the junction contained 7 bases not matched to a gene. Here the CDR3 reads CASSQEPGLAGEVQYF. CDR3 coding DNA: TGCGCCAGCAGCCAAGAACCGGGACTAGCGGGAGAGGTGCAGTACTTC.

This chain joins TRBV7-8 and TRBJ1-5; unclear D gene. The CDR3 runs to 16 residues. Germline assignment: CDR1 SGHVS and CDR2 FQNEAQ. V lost 2 bases and J lost 0, with 11 bases in between. CDR3 in amino acids: CASSLLSRHSNQPQHF. CDR3 coding DNA: TGTGCCAGCAGCTTACTATCTCGCCATAGCAATCAGCCCCAGCATTTT.

V and J are TRBV7-6 and TRBJ2-1; D is unresolved. From germline, CDR1 is SGHVS and CDR2 FNYEAQ. The CDR3 totals 12 residues. Trimming removed 1 base at V and 9 bases at J, with 7 bases between. The CDR3 DNA follows: TGTGCCAGCAGCTTAGGCCCCAGTGAGCAGTTCTTC. This gives the protein CASSLGPSEQFF. The complete variable domain, with remaining parts taken from reference TRBV7-6 and TRBJ2-1, reads GAGVSQSPRYKVTKRGQDVALRCDPISGHVSLYWYRQALGQGPEFLTYFNYEAQQDKSGLPNDRFSAERPEGSISTLTIQRTEQRDSAMYRCASSLGPSEQFFGPGTRLTVL.

The chain employs TRBV28 and TRBJ2-5; 8 bases fit TRBD1. This CDR3 is 14 amino acids long. Germline V CDR1 and CDR2: MDHEN, SYDVKM. J was trimmed by 5 bases and V by 7 bases; bases with no gene match: 9. CDR3 DNA sequence: TGTGCCAGCAATGGACAGGGAGAAGGGGAGACCCAGTACTTC. This codes for CASNGQGEGETQYF. Full variable domain (outside the CDR3, taken from reference TRBV28 and TRBJ2-5): DVKVTQSSRYLVKRTGEKVFLECVQDMDHENMFWYRQDPGLGLRLIYFSYDVKMKEKGDIPEGYSVSREKKERFSLILESASTNQTSMYLCASNGQGEGETQYFGPGTRLLVL.

The CDR3 DNA follows: TGTGCCAGCAGTCCCCGACCTGGGCCCTTCGAGCAGTACTTC. Amino acid sequence: CASSPRPGPFEQYF. The chain joins TRBV6-5 to TRBJ2-7; no reliable D call. The ends were cut back, 5 bases at V and 6 bases at J, with 17 bases in the middle. The germline V gene has CDR1 MNHEY and CDR2 SVGAGI. The CDR3 covers 14 residues.

The chain links TRBV30 to TRBJ1-3; 9 bases match TRBD1. The CDR3 has 16 amino acids. V gave up 5 bases and J gave up 0 bases; unmatched junction bases: 8. In germline, CDR1 is GTSNPN, CDR2 SVGIG (reference sequence). CDR3 coding DNA: TGTGCCTGGTACCGGGACAGGGTTCTCTCTGGAAACACCATATATTTT. This sequence encodes CAWYRDRVLSGNTIYF. The full variable domain, with the rest looked up from reference TRBV30 and TRBJ1-3, is SQTIHQWPATLVQPVGSPLSLECTVEGTSNPNLYWYRQAAGRGLQLLFYSVGIGQISSEVPQNLSASRPQDRQFILSSKKLLLSDSGFYLCAWYRDRVLSGNTIYFGEGSWLTVV.

V usage is TRBV11-2 and J usage is TRBJ2-3, with 10 bases aligning to TRBD2. Trimming at V came to 1 base and at J to 4 bases, leaving 2 bases not matched to a gene. From germline, CDR1 is SGHAT and CDR2 FQNNGV. The CDR3 covers 15 residues. The DNA for the CDR3 is TGTGCCAGCAGCTTAGCTAGCGGGAGTTCAGATACGCAGTATTTT. Its protein is CASSLASGSSDTQYF.

The rearrangement links TRBV5-1 to TRBJ2-7; TRBD2 aligns across 7 bases. Germline CDR1 SGHRS, CDR2 YFSETQ. The J segment lost 3 bases and the V segment lost 0 bases, leaving 9 bases of the junction unmatched. The CDR3 runs to 16 residues. CDR3 nucleotides: TGCGCCAGCAGCTTGGGTCGTGCGGGGGAGATCTACGAGCAGTACTTC. The encoded protein is CASSLGRAGEIYEQYF. Supplemented by reference TRBV5-1 and TRBJ2-7, the full variable domain reads KAGVTQTPRYLIKTRGQQVTLSCSPISGHRSVSWYQQTPGQGLQFLFEYFSETQRNKGNFPGRFSGRQFSNSRSEMNVSTLELGDSALYLCASSLGRAGEIYEQYFGPGTRLTVT.